This is a list of T cell receptor beta chains from one sample in a study of CD8+CD57+ T cells in acquired aplastic anemia. TCRdb reanalysed the reads using MiXCR and keeps one entry per CDR3 protein. The data contain some 190,000 distinct CDR3 sequences, about 47% of them singletons. Source material: sorted CD4+, CD8+, or CD8+CD57+ T cells (not recorded which) from PBMCs. These receptors were obtained from a human donor in good health. Each CDR3 is given with its conserved first and last residue. Fields, in order: clone size, J gene, V gene, D gene, CDR3 DNA, CDR3 protein. D genes are given only for firm matches. Clone size is not always given. Where it is, it says once, few, many or a class for expanded clones.

many | TRBJ2-5 | TRBV2 | TRBD1 | TGTGCCAGCAAGGACAGGGGGGCCCCCGCGACCCAGTACTTC | CASKDRGAPATQYF
NA | TRBJ1-2 | TRBV2 | NA | TGTGCCGGCCTTATGGATCCCGGTGCGGGCTACACCTTC | CAGLMDPGAGYTF
NA | TRBJ2-2 | TRBV9 | TRBD2 | TGTGCCAGCAGCCCGGGGGGGGCCGGGGAGCTGTTTTTT | CASSPGGAGELFF
NA | TRBJ2-5 | TRBV7-9 | TRBD1 | TGTGCCAGCAGCCCATCACGGGACAGGGCCCAAGAGACCCAGTACTTC | CASSPSRDRAQETQYF
many | TRBJ2-5 | TRBV6-1 | TRBD1 | TGTGCCAGCAATAACAGGGGGCAAGAGACCCAGTACTTC | CASNNRGQETQYF
few | TRBJ2-6 | TRBV6-2/TRBV6-3 | NA | TGTGCCAGCAGTTTCCGAGGCTCTGGGGCCAACGTCCTGACTTTC | CASSFRGSGANVLTF
few | TRBJ1-2 | TRBV28 | NA | TGTGCCAGCAAGACGGTGATCAACTATGGCTACACCTTC | CASKTVINYGYTF
NA | TRBJ1-5 | TRBV18 | NA | TGTGCCAGCTCCCCCGCAGGGAATTTGGGTCAGCCCCAGCATTTT | CASSPAGNLGQPQHF
NA | TRBJ2-3 | TRBV20-1 | NA | TGCAGTGCTTTCAGGAAGCTGACAGATACGCAGTATTTT | CSAFRKLTDTQYF
once | TRBJ2-2 | TRBV7-6 | NA | TGTGCCAGCAGCCCCTTCAGGCGGAACACCGGGGAGCTGTTTTTT | CASSPFRRNTGELFF
once | TRBJ1-1 | TRBV19 | NA | TGTGCCAGTAGTATGACGGCGTACACTGAAGCTTTCTTT | CASSMTAYTEAFF
NA | TRBJ2-4 | TRBV5-1 | NA | TGCGCCAGCAGCTTGGATCAGGGAAAAAACATTCAGTACTTC | CASSLDQGKNIQYF
NA | TRBJ1-4 | TRBV27 | NA | TGTGCCAGCAGCCGGCTCTCCCAAGGTGAAAAACTGTTTTTT | CASSRLSQGEKLFF
NA | TRBJ2-5 | TRBV5-1 | TRBD1 | TGCGCCAGCAGCTTGGCCGTGGGACAGGGGTTGCAAGAGACCCAGTACTTC | CASSLAVGQGLQETQYF
NA | TRBJ1-1 | TRBV27 | TRBD1 | TGTGCCAGCAGAACCCGGACAGGGAAAACTGAAGCTTTCTTT | CASRTRTGKTEAFF
NA | TRBJ1-6 | TRBV20-1 | NA | TGCAGTGCTAGTCGACAGCGTGGGGATTCACCCCTCCACTTT | CSASRQRGDSPLHF
many | TRBJ2-1 | TRBV4-2 | TRBD2 | TGTGCCAGCAGCCTTCAGCGGGGTATCTACAATGAGCAGTTCTTC | CASSLQRGIYNEQFF
NA | TRBJ2-7 | TRBV5-1 | NA | TGCGCCAGCAGCTTGACAGCGGCCCCCTCCTACGAGCAGTACTTC | CASSLTAAPSYEQYF
NA | TRBJ2-7 | TRBV27 | NA | TGTGCCAGCAGTTCTAGACGCCCAGGGTTTAGGGTCCCCTACGAGCAGTACTTC | CASSSRRPGFRVPYEQYF
NA | TRBJ2-5 | TRBV25-1 | TRBD1 | TGTGCCAGCAGTACCGGGACAGGGCTCTGGGAGACCCAGTACTTC | CASSTGTGLWETQYF
many | TRBJ2-2 | TRBV9 | NA | TGTGCCAGCACGTTTAGCGGCACCGGGGAGCTGTTTTTT | CASTFSGTGELFF
NA | TRBJ2-2 | TRBV15 | NA | TGTGCCACCAGCAGACTACTAGAGGGAGCCGGGGAGCTGTTTTTT | CATSRLLEGAGELFF